This T cell receptor beta chain was observed in a study of PD-L1 blockade in urothelial cancer. On the study more broadly: Atezolizumab, begun by patients in about 2014, was given at 1,200 mg intravenously every 3 weeks. Once treatment had started, blood was analyzed at 3 weeks (second dose) and again at 6 weeks.

Generated by immunoSEQ multiplex PCR, the TCRdb table keeps only in-frame clones and is missing some. Of 30,000 to 40,000 clones listed, around four fifths were seen once; the top ten hold 6.5% to 8.5%. Remarks on this clone: Its antigen is as yet unknown.

J lost 6 bases, V lost 8 bases, and 8 bases had no gene match. In germline, CDR1 is SNHLY, CDR2 FYNNEI. This CDR3 region has 14 residues. General study points: Pretreatment blood TCR clonality under the median forecast improved survival.

Time point denoted: pretreatment peripheral blood. The J gene is TRBJ2-7, the V gene TRBV2; 12 bases fit TRBD1. The source material was PBMCs, sampled around atezolizumab (anti-PD-L1) treatment. This sequence originates from a man aged 55 to 70 with urothelial cancer. CDR3: CASVVGDRGREQYF. The CDR3 DNA reads TGTGCCAGCGTAGTTGGGGACAGGGGGCGCGAGCAGTACTTC.